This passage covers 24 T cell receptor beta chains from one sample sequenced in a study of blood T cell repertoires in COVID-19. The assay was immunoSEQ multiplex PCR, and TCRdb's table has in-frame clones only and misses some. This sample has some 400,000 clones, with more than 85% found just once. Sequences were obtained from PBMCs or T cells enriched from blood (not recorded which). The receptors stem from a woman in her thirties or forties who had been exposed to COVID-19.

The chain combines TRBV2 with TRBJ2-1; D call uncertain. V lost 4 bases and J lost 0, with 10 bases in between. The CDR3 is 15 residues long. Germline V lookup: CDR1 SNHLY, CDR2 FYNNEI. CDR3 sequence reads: CASSAVTSSYNEQFF. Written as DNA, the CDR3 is TGTGCCAGCAGTGCAGTTACAAGCTCCTACAATGAGCAGTTCTTC.

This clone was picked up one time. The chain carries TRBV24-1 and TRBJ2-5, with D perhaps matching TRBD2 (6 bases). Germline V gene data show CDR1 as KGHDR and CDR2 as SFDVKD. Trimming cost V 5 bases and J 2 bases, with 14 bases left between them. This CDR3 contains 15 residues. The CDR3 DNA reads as TGTGCCACCAGTGCTTGGGACCGGGGGCAAGAGACCCAGTACTTC. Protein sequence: CATSAWDRGQETQYF.

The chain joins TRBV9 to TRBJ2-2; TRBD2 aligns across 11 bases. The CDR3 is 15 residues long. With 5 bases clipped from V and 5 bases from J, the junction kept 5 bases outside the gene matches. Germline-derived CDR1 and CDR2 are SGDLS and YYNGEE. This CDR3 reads CASSYSGGETGELFF. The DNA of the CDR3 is TGTGCCAGCAGTTATAGCGGGGGGGAAACCGGGGAGCTGTTTTTT.

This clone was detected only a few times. For the CDR3, the DNA is TGTGCCAGCAGCCCGAGAGGGAACACTGAAGCTTTCTTT. It translates to CASSPRGNTEAFF. The chain carries TRBV7-9 and TRBJ1-1; D is uncertain. Germline V gene lookup returns CDR1 SEHNR and CDR2 FQNEAQ (reference sequence). Trimming cost V 5 bases and J 1 base, with 8 bases left between them. CDR3 length equals 13 residues.

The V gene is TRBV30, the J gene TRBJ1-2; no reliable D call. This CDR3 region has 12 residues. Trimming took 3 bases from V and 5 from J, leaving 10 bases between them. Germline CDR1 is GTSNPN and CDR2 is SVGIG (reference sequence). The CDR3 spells CAWRVAGYGYTF. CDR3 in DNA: TGTGCCTGGAGGGTAGCGGGGTATGGCTACACCTTC.

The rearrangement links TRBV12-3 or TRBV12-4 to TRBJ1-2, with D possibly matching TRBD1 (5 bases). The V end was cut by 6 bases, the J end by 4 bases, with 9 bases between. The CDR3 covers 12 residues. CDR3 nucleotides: TGTGCCAGCAGCGGAGGGACCTATGGCTACACCTTC. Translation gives CASSGGTYGYTF.

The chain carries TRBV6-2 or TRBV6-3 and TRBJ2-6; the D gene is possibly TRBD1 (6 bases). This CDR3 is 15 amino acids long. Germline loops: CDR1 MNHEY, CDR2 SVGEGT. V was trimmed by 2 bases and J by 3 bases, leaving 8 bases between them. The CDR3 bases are TGTGCCAGCAGTTACAGGGGGAGTGGGGCCAACGTCCTGACTTTC. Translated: CASSYRGSGANVLTF.

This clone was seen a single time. The CDR3 reads CATKRSVSYEQYF. Written as DNA, the CDR3 is TGTGCCACCAAGCGTTCCGTCTCCTACGAGCAGTACTTC. The rearrangement joins TRBV13 to TRBJ2-7; D is unresolved. This CDR3 contains 13 residues. V lost 10 bases, J lost 0 bases, and 13 bases lay in between. The germline gives CDR1 PRHDT, CDR2 FYEKMQ (reference sequence).

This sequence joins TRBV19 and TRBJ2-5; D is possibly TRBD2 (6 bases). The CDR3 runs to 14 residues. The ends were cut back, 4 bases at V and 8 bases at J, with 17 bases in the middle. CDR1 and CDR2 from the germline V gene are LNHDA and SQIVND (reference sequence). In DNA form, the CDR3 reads TGTGCCAGTAGTAGCGGCACTAGCCGAATCACCCAGTACTTC. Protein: CASSSGTSRITQYF.

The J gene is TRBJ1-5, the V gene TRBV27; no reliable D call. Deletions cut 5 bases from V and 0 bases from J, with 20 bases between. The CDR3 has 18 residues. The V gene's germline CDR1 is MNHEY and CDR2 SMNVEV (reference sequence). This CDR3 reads CASSPSFSGFHSNQPQHF. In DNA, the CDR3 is TGTGCCAGCAGTCCCTCATTCTCGGGGTTCCATAGCAATCAGCCCCAGCATTTT.

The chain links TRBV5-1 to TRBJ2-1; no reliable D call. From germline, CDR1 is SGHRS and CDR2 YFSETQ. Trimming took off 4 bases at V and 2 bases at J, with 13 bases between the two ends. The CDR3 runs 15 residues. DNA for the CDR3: TGCGCCAGCAGCCGTACAACATCCCCCTACAATGAGCAGTTCTTC. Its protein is CASSRTTSPYNEQFF.

The CDR3 DNA reads TGTGCCAGCAGCGGCACCTCAGGGAATCAGCCCCAGCATTTT. Amino acids: CASSGTSGNQPQHF. The chain joins TRBV5-5 to TRBJ1-5; D is perhaps TRBD1 (5 bases). The CDR3 has 14 amino acids. Germline CDR1 reads SGHKS; CDR2 reads YYEKEE (reference sequence). V lost 4 bases to trimming and J lost 4 bases, with 12 bases between them.

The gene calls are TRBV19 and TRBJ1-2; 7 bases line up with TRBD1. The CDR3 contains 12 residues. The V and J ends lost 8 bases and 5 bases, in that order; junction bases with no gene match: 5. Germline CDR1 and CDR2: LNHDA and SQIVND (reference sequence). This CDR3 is CASWTGPYGYTF. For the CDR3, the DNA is TGTGCCAGTTGGACAGGACCTTATGGCTACACCTTC.

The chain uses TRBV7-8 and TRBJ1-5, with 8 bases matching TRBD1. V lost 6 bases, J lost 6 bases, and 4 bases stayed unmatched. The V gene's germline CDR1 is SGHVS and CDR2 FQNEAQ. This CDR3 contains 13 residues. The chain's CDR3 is CASRGQGGQPQHF. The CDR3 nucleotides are TGTGCCAGCAGAGGACAGGGCGGTCAGCCCCAGCATTTT.

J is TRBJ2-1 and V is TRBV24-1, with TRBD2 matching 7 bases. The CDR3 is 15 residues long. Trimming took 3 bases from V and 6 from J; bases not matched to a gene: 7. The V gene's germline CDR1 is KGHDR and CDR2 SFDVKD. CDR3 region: CATSDRLASANEQFF. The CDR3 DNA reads TGTGCCACCAGTGATAGACTAGCTTCGGCCAATGAGCAGTTCTTC.

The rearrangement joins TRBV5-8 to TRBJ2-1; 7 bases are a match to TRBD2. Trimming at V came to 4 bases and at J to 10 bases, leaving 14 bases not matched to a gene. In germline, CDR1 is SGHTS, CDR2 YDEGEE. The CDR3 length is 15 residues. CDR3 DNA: TGTGCCAGCAGCCCCATGGGGCGCGGGAGTTGGGAGCAGTTCTTC. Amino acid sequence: CASSPMGRGSWEQFF.

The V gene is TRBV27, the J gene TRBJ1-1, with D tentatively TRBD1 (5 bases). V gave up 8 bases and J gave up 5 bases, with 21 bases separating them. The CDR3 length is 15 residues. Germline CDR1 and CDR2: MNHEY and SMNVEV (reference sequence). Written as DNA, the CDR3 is TGTGCCAGCGCCTTATCCGGGGGGATATTAACTGAAGCTTTCTTT. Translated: CASALSGGILTEAFF.

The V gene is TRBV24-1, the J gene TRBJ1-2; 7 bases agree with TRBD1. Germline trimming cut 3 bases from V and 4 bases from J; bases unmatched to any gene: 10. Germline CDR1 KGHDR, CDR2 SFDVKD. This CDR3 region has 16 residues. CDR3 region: CATSDPNYRGPYGYTF. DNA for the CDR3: TGTGCCACCAGTGATCCAAATTACAGGGGTCCCTATGGCTACACCTTC.

The CDR3 sequence is CASRTGLGTEAFF. Written as DNA, the CDR3 is TGTGCCAGCAGGACAGGGCTGGGAACTGAAGCTTTCTTT. The chain has TRBV12-3 or TRBV12-4 and TRBJ1-1; 7 bases align to TRBD1. V gave up 6 bases and J gave up 5 bases; unmatched junction bases: 6. CDR3 size: 13 residues.

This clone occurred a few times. The DNA of the CDR3 is TGTGCCAGCAGCGTCGGACTAGCGGCAAACAATGAGCAGTTCTTC. It codes for CASSVGLAANNEQFF. The genes are TRBV9 and TRBJ2-1; TRBD2 matches at 10 bases. This CDR3 is 15 amino acids long. Germline V gene data show CDR1 as SGDLS and CDR2 as YYNGEE. Trimming took 2 bases from V and 5 from J; bases not matched to a gene: 4. Filled out from reference TRBV9 and TRBJ2-1, the complete variable domain reads DSGVTQTPKHLITATGQRVTLRCSPRSGDLSVYWYQQSLDQGLQFLIQYYNGEERAKGNILERFSAQQFPDLHSELNLSSLELGDSALYFCASSVGLAANNEQFFGPGTRLTVL.

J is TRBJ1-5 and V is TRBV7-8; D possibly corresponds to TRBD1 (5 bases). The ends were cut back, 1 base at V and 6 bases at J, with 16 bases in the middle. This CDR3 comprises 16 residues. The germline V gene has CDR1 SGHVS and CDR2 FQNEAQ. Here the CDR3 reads CASSLGTAGGGQPQHF. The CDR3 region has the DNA TGTGCCAGCAGCTTAGGAACAGCGGGTGGGGGTCAGCCCCAGCATTTT.

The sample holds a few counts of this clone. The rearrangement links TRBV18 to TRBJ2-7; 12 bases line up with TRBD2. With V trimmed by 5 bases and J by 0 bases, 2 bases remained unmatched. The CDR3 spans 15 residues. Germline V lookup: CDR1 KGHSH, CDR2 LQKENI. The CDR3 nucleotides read TGTGCCAGCTCAACTAGCGGGAGGTCCTCCTACGAGCAGTACTTC. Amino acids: CASSTSGRSSYEQYF.

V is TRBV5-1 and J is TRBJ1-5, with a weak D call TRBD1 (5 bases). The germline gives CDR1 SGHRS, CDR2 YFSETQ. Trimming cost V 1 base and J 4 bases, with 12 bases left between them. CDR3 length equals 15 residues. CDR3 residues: CASSLFTGGNQPQHF. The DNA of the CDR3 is TGCGCCAGCAGCTTGTTCACGGGGGGAAATCAGCCCCAGCATTTT.

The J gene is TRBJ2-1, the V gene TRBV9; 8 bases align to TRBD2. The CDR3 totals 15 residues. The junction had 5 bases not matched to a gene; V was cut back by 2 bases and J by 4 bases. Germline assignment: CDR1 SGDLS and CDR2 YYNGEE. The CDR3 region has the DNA TGTGCCAGCAGCGTCGTTAGCGGGGCTTACAATGAGCAGTTCTTC. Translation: CASSVVSGAYNEQFF.